The rows below give T cell receptor beta chains drawn from one sample of a study of OX40 agonist ivuxolimab in advanced cancers. Measured with immunoSEQ multiplex PCR; TCRdb has only the in-frame clones, and not every one. The sample lists 45,000 to 50,000 clones, around 90% occurring once. The material was CD4+ or CD8+ T cells sorted from blood, obtained in a trial of the OX40 agonist ivuxolimab. The source is an adult with an advanced solid tumor such as melanoma, head and neck, liver or kidney cancer. CDR3s leave out the opening cysteine and the closing phenylalanine or tryptophan. Fields, in order: J gene, V gene, CDR3 protein.

>TRBJ2-2|TRBV7-9
ASSYTSGYTGELF
>TRBJ1-6|TRBV19
ASSSRTGPYNSPLH
>TRBJ2-3|TRBV6-5
ASRRRQARTDTQY
>TRBJ1-2|TRBV27
ASSPDSNYGYT
>TRBJ1-3|TRBV4-1
ASSPRTFSSGNTIY
>TRBJ2-3|TRBV7-8
ASSFGLAGGLGTDTQY
>TRBJ1-2|TRBV11-2
ASSATGGNGYT
>TRBJ1-1|TRBV30
AWTGTATEAF
>TRBJ2-2|TRBV7-9
ASSPRQAKSPGELF
>TRBJ2-3|TRBV7-3
ASSVSGGETDTQY
>TRBJ2-2|TRBV4-1
ASSQDPFGAENTGELF
>TRBJ2-2|TRBV4-1
ATQTGGDTGELF
>TRBJ2-3|TRBV28
ASSILAGTSSTDTQY
>TRBJ2-3|TRBV4-1
ASSQDPTGGHTDTQY
>TRBJ1-2|TRBV15
ATSILWRREANYGYT
>TRBJ2-3|TRBV10-1
ASSAGVTDTQY
>TRBJ1-3|TRBV6-5
ASSYGQGAGNTIY
>TRBJ1-6|TRBV28
ASVWDRRLNSPLH
>TRBJ1-3|TRBV27
ASSPGVGNTIY
>TRBJ2-3|TRBV5-6
ASSLASDDTQY
>TRBJ2-3|TRBV4-2
ASSRSGEPTDTQY
>TRBJ2-7|TRBV9
ASSVRGEQTYEQY
>TRBJ2-1|TRBV15
ATSREGRGPSNEQF
>TRBJ2-1|TRBV28
ASSPTLQGRNEQF
>TRBJ1-3|TRBV2
ASSPQARSGNTIY
>TRBJ1-2|TRBV6-5
ASAGGYSNYGYT